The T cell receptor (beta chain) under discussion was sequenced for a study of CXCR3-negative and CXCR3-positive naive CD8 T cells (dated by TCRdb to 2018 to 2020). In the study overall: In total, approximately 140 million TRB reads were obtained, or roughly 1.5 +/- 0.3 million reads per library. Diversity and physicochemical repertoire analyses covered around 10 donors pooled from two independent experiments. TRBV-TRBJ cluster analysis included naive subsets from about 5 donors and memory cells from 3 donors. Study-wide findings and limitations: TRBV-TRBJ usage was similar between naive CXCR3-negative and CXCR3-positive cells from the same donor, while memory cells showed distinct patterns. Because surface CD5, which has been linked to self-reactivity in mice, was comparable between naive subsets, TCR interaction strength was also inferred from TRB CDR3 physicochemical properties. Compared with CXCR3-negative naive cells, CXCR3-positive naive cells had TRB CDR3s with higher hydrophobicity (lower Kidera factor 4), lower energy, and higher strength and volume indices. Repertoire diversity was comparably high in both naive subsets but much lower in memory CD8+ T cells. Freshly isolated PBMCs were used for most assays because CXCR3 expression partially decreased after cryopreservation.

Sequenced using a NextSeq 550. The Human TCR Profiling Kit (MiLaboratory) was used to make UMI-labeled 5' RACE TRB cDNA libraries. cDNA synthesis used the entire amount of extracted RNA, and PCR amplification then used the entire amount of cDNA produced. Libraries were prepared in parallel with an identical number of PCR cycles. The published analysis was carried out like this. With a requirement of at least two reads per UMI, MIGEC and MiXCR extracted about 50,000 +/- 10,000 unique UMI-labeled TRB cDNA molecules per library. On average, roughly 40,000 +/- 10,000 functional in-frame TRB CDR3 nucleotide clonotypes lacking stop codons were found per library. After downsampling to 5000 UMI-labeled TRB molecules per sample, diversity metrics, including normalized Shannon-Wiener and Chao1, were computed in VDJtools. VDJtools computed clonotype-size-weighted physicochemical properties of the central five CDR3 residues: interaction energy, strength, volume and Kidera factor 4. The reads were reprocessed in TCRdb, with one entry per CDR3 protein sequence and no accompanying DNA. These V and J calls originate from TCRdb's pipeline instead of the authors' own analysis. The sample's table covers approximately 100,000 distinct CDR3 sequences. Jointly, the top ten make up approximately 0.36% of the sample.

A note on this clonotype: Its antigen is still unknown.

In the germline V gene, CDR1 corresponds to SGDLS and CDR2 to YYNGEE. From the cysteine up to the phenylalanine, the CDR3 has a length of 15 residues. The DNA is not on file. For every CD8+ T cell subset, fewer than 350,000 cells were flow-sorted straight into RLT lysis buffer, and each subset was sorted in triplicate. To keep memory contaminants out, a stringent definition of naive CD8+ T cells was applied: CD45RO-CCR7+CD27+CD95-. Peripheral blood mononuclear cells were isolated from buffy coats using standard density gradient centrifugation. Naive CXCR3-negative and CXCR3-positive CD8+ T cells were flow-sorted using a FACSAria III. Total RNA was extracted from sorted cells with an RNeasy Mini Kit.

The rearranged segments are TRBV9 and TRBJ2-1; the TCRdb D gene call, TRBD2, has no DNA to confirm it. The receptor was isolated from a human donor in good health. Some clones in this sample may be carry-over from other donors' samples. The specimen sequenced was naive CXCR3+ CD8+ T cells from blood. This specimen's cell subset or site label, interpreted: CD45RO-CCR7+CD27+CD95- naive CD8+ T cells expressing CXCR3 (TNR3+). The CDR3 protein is CASSVAAGMDNEQFF.